This T cell receptor (beta chain) was found in a study of control samples from healthy donors and cancer patients. V was clipped by 6 bases and J by 4 bases; unmatched bases: 6. Per germline, CDR1 MDHEN and CDR2 SYDVKM. The CDR3 is made up of 14 amino acids. Measured with immunoSEQ multiplex PCR; TCRdb has only the in-frame clones, and not every one. The data show roughly 28,000 clones, around three quarters seen once. This chain links TRBV28 with TRBJ1-1, with TRBD1 matching over 9 bases. The TCR originated in a man between 60 and 70 years old with head and neck cancer. Sample: PBMCs. The CDR3 DNA sequence: TGTGCCAGCAGGACACAGGGGGCGGGCACTGAAGCTTTCTTT. Its translation: CASRTQGAGTEAFF.